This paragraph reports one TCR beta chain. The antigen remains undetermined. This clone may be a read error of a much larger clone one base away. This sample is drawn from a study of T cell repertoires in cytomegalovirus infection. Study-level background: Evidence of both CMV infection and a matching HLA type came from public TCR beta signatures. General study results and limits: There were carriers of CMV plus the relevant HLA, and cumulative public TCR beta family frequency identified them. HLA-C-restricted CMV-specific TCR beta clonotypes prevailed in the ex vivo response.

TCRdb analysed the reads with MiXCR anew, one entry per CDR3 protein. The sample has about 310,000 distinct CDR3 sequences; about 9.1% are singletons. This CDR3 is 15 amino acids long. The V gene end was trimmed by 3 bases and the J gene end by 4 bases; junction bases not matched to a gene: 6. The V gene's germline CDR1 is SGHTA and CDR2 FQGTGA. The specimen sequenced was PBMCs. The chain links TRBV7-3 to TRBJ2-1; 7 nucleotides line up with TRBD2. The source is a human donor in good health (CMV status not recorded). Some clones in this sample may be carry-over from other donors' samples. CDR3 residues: CASSLTRDYYNEQFF. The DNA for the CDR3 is TGTGCCAGCAGCTTGACAAGGGACTATTACAATGAGCAGTTCTTC.